These T cell receptor beta chains were read from a single sample in a study of T cells in Graves' hyperthyroidism and ophthalmopathy. TCRdb called the multiplex PCR reads again in MiXCR, with one record for every CDR3 protein. The data contain about 400,000 distinct CDR3 sequences, under 15% of them singletons. The sequenced material came from blood. Source of these receptors: a woman aged 30 to 39 with Graves' hyperthyroidism. The CDR3 runs from the conserved cysteine through the conserved F or W. A D gene is named only where the DNA matches it firmly. The size of a clone is reported for some rows only, either as once, few or many, or as a class for expanded clones.

v_gene	d_gene	len	abundance	j_gene	CDR3aa	CDR3nt
TRBV3-1	TRBD1	19	-	TRBJ1-3	CASSHQDRVVVPSGNTIYF	TGTGCCAGCAGCCACCAGGACAGGGTCGTCGTTCCCTCTGGAAACACCATATATTTT
TRBV12-3/TRBV12-4	TRBD1	16	many	TRBJ2-7	CASSRGNPGQKYEQYF	TGTGCCAGCAGTAGGGGGAATCCGGGACAGAAATACGAGCAGTACTTC
TRBV28	-	12	many	TRBJ2-7	CASSTTRYEQYF	TGTGCCAGCAGCACCACGAGGTACGAGCAGTACTTC
TRBV7-2	-	15	few	TRBJ2-6	CAGSLNPGGANVLTF	TGTGCCGGCAGCTTAAACCCGGGAGGGGCCAACGTCCTGACTTTC
TRBV24-1	-	13	few	TRBJ1-1	CATAGTLNTEAFF	TGTGCCACCGCTGGGACACTGAACACTGAAGCTTTCTTT
TRBV28	-	14	many	TRBJ2-3	CASSPIDSTDTQYF	TGTGCCAGCAGTCCCATCGACAGCACAGATACGCAGTATTTT
TRBV9	-	13	few	TRBJ2-5	CASSVESSATQYF	TGTGCCAGCAGCGTAGAGAGTTCAGCGACCCAGTACTTC
TRBV28	TRBD2	20	many	TRBJ2-1	CASSLWGKLAGVKGGNEQFF	TGTGCCAGCAGTTTATGGGGAAAACTAGCGGGAGTAAAGGGTGGCAATGAGCAGTTCTTC
TRBV20-1	-	16	-	TRBJ2-1	CSARKGGSPSYNEQFF	TGCAGTGCTAGGAAAGGTGGGAGCCCCTCCTACAATGAGCAGTTCTTC
TRBV6-1	TRBD1	15	-	TRBJ1-5	CASSMTGGDNQPQHF	TGTGCCAGCAGTATGACAGGGGGGGATAATCAGCCCCAGCATTTT
TRBV2	TRBD1	15	few	TRBJ2-3	CASSELRGRTDTQYF	TGTGCCAGCAGTGAATTAAGGGGGCGAACAGATACGCAGTATTTT
TRBV12-3/TRBV12-4	-	15	few	TRBJ1-5	CASSAALGYNQPQHF	TGTGCCAGCAGTGCCGCCCTGGGCTACAATCAGCCCCAGCATTTT
TRBV20-1	-	14	many	TRBJ2-1	CSARGPGTYNEQFF	TGCAGTGCTAGGGGGCCAGGAACCTACAATGAGCAGTTCTTC
TRBV6-1	-	13	many	TRBJ2-1	CASSVRQYNEQFF	TGTGCCAGCAGTGTCCGACAGTACAATGAGCAGTTCTTC
TRBV6-2/TRBV6-3	-	15	-	TRBJ1-5	CASNLGLSSNQPQHF	TGTGCCAGCAACCTGGGACTTAGTAGCAATCAGCCCCAGCATTTT
TRBV5-1	TRBD2	15	few	TRBJ2-1	CATKTTSGTYNEQFF	TGCGCCACCAAAACTACTAGCGGGACATACAATGAGCAGTTCTTC
TRBV24-1	-	15	many	TRBJ2-7	CATSDPLAQFDEQYF	TGTGCCACCAGTGATCCTTTGGCCCAGTTTGACGAGCAGTACTTC
TRBV7-8	TRBD2	16	few	TRBJ2-1	CASSLDAGGFCNEQFF	TGTGCCAGCAGCTTAGACGCGGGAGGATTCTGCAATGAGCAGTTCTTC
TRBV4-1	TRBD1	13	few	TRBJ2-5	CASRDRAEETQYF	TGCGCCAGCAGAGACAGGGCGGAGGAGACCCAGTACTTC
TRBV29-1	-	13	-	TRBJ2-5	CSVGQRLAETQYF	TGCAGCGTTGGGCAGAGGCTAGCGGAGACCCAGTACTTC
TRBV27	-	16	-	TRBJ1-5	CASSPIQGYSNQPQHF	TGTGCCAGCAGTCCGATACAGGGATATAGCAATCAGCCCCAGCATTTT
TRBV5-1	-	13	-	TRBJ2-7	CASSRDHGYEQYF	TGCGCCAGCAGTAGGGACCACGGCTACGAGCAGTACTTC
TRBV18	-	16	many	TRBJ2-5	CASSPRAGTSQETQYF	TGTGCCAGCTCACCACGGGCAGGGACCTCTCAAGAGACCCAGTACTTC
TRBV2	TRBD2	15	many	TRBJ2-3	CASRAGLAFTDTQYF	TGTGCCAGCAGGGCGGGACTAGCGTTCACAGATACGCAGTATTTT
TRBV28	TRBD1	14	many	TRBJ2-6	CASRRGPGANVLTF	TGTGCCAGTCGCAGGGGGCCTGGGGCCAACGTCCTGACTTTC
TRBV24-1	TRBD1	17	few	TRBJ1-5	CATTVRPGQVGSQPQHF	TGTGCCACCACTGTCCGCCCGGGACAGGTGGGAAGTCAGCCCCAGCATTTT
TRBV5-1	TRBD2	22	many	TRBJ2-3	CASSRRLSGRASLESLRDTQYF	TGCGCCAGCAGCCGGAGACTTAGCGGGAGGGCCAGCTTGGAGTCGTTGAGAGATACGCAGTATTTT
TRBV5-6	-	14	-	TRBJ2-1	CASSLVAGADEQFF	TGTGCCAGCAGCTTGGTAGCCGGAGCGGATGAGCAGTTCTTC
TRBV11-2	-	14	many	TRBJ2-7	CASSSRGSAYEQYF	TGTGCCAGCAGCTCCCGCGGAAGCGCCTACGAGCAGTACTTC
TRBV18	TRBD2	15	many	TRBJ2-3	CASSPSSGRTDTQYF	TGTGCCAGCTCACCATCTAGCGGGAGAACAGATACGCAGTATTTT
TRBV10-2	TRBD2	15	few	TRBJ2-1	CASSKPGGPSIEQFF	TGCGCCAGCAGTAAGCCGGGAGGGCCATCTATTGAGCAGTTCTTC
TRBV19	TRBD2	16	few	TRBJ2-1	CASMGLAGSSYNEQFF	TGTGCCAGTATGGGACTAGCGGGGAGCTCCTACAATGAGCAGTTCTTC
TRBV9	TRBD2	20	-	TRBJ2-3	CASSVATPSGRAVGVDTQYF	TGTGCCAGCAGCGTAGCTACCCCTAGCGGGAGGGCCGTCGGAGTGGATACGCAGTATTTT
TRBV28	-	15	many	TRBJ2-7	CASKTGTTTPREQYF	TGTGCCAGTAAAACCGGGACGACCACCCCACGCGAGCAGTACTTC
TRBV28	TRBD2	15	many	TRBJ2-3	CASGGGSVRTDTQYF	TGTGCCAGCGGCGGCGGGAGCGTGCGTACAGATACGCAGTATTTT
TRBV27	TRBD2	15	few	TRBJ2-7	CASSSWTSGPYEQYF	TGTGCCAGCAGTTCCTGGACTAGCGGACCGTACGAGCAGTACTTC
TRBV12-3/TRBV12-4	TRBD2	14	-	TRBJ2-1	CASSAHDSGGGRFF	TGTGCCAGCAGTGCCCATGACAGCGGGGGGGGGAGGTTCTTC
TRBV29-1	-	13	few	TRBJ2-7	CSASLGGLREQYF	TGCAGCGCTTCCCTAGGTGGGCTCCGCGAGCAGTACTTC
TRBV7-9	-	14	-	TRBJ1-2	CASSPGQANYGYTF	TGTGCCAGCAGCCCCGGTCAAGCTAACTATGGCTACACCTTC
TRBV7-9	-	14	-	TRBJ1-1	CASSFSDNLAEAFF	TGTGCCAGCAGCTTTTCGGACAATCTGGCTGAAGCTTTCTTT
TRBV3-1	TRBD1	15	few	TRBJ1-3	CASSRTGLSGNTIYF	TGTGCCAGCAGCCGGACAGGTCTCTCTGGAAACACCATATATTTT
TRBV25-1	TRBD2	17	few	TRBJ2-7	CASSPPWTSGRAYEQYF	TGTGCCAGCAGTCCCCCCTGGACTAGCGGGAGGGCCTACGAGCAGTACTTC
TRBV3-1	TRBD1	14	many	TRBJ1-1	CASTAVTGGTEAFF	TGTGCCAGCACAGCCGTAACAGGGGGCACTGAAGCTTTCTTT
TRBV3-1	-	13	many	TRBJ1-4	CASSPLYGEKLFF	TGTGCCAGCAGCCCCTTATATGGGGAAAAACTGTTTTTT
TRBV2	-	15	many	TRBJ2-1	CASSVGSSSYNEQFF	TGTGCCAGCAGTGTAGGGTCGAGCTCCTACAATGAGCAGTTCTTC